This TCR beta chain was identified during a study of T cells after yellow fever vaccination. Germline lookup yields CDR1 LGHNT and CDR2 FRNRAP. This CDR3 spans 17 amino acids. V shed 6 bases and J shed 4 bases, with 21 bases lying between them. TCRdb redid the calling of the 5' RACE reads with MiXCR, one entry per CDR3 protein. The sample has about 550,000 distinct CDR3 sequences; about 19% are singletons. The chain joins TRBV12-5 to TRBJ2-2; no definite D call. The receptor was isolated from a man in his thirties or forties who received the YFV17D yellow fever vaccine. The sample here was PBMCs, taken 15 days after the yellow fever booster vaccination. The CDR3 DNA follows: TGTGCTAGTGGCCAAATAGTTGGGCCTAACGGCACCGGGGAGCTGTTTTTT. Its translation: CASGQIVGPNGTGELFF. Full variable domain (remainder filled in from reference TRBV12-5 and TRBJ2-2): DARVTQTPRHKVTEMGQEVTMRCQPILGHNTVFWYRQTMMQGLELLAYFRNRAPLDDSGMPKDRFSAEMPDATLATLKIQPSEPRDSAVYFCASGQIVGPNGTGELFFGEGSRLTVL.